This T cell receptor beta chain is drawn from a study of cytomegalovirus exposure and HLA in healthy donors (dated by TCRdb to 2016 to 2017). About the full investigation: In an earlier analysis of fewer than 750 of the donors, roughly 300 Gb of sequence data and 100 million or so unique TCR beta sequences from about 179 million T cells were reported. An early release that covered roughly 600 HLA-typed donors contained about 300 gigabases of sequencing data and tens of millions of unique TCR sequences. Of the roughly 390 genotyped donors, about 84% fell in the genetic ancestry cluster associated with self-reported Caucasian donors. The study aimed to test whether cataloging public T cell receptors could reveal signatures of past pathogen exposure. Using immunosequencing, the study profiled T cell repertoires from about 610 subjects and related those repertoires to cytomegalovirus serostatus. Besides the first cohort of 666 subjects, a separate validation cohort made up of over a hundred different subjects was used. To predict cytomegalovirus infection status, the study brought together high-throughput TCR immunosequencing, statistical association of individual TCRs with disease status, and machine learning. A later analysis re-examined previously published TCR beta repertoires from about 670 donors and added high-resolution HLA genotyping to investigate patterns of TCR occurrence. Rather than using new phenotypic data, the later analysis identified candidate immune exposures from TCR beta sequences and from how often those sequences occurred across donors. In an earlier analysis of 587 of the donors, high-throughput TCR beta sequencing was used to judge whether each TCR beta V gene segment behaved as functional or pseudogenic. Alongside the repertoire data, information on donor age, sex, ethnicity and CMV serostatus was compiled. A later genetic analysis took genome-wide SNP genotypes for 398 of the 666 donors and used that subset as a discovery cohort. All discovery cohort repertoires had been generated using a single sequencing platform. Both class I and class II loci were covered by HLA typing, at four-digit resolution. Typing coverage differed by locus: A, B, C, DRB1 and DQB1 were typed in roughly 620-630 donors, DQA1 in around 500, DPA1 in 600 to 610, and DPB1 in around 440. Because of strong linkage in the cohort, roughly 5 DR-DQ haplotypes were treated as single units for association and clustering. Among about 360 genotyped donors of the cohort, an average of roughly 240,000 unique TCR beta nucleotide sequences were sequenced per donor, roughly 18% of them non-productive. On the study overall, not on this receptor specifically: In a later analysis, HLA-associated TCR beta chains were found to be more clonally expanded and to have lower generation probabilities than equally common non-associated chains. In an earlier analysis of several hundred of the donors, most TCR beta V segments were observed in productive rearrangements about 87% or about 30% of the time, broadly matching IMGT annotations. The sequencing pipeline was judged likely to have produced a cluster of highly shared sequence variants as a technical artifact. According to a later genetic analysis, donors in an Asian-associated ancestry cluster had fewer N-insertions in productive TCRs than the approximately 650-donor mean. Linkage disequilibrium might explain the correlated functional status among segregating V segments, but an unknown experimental factor could not be ruled out. When HLA alleles, especially DR and DQ, strongly co-occurred, attributing TCR associations to individual alleles was difficult. Because counts were too low, 15 to 20 rarely observed V segments, including chromosome 9 orphons, were excluded from the earlier analysis of around 590 of the donors. A total of fewer than 200 TCR beta chains were listed by the study as associated with cytomegalovirus. The authors suggested that the approach could potentially be extended to other disease states and immunological phenotypes. The classifier was reported to diagnose cytomegalovirus status with high specificity and sensitivity in both the original and validation cohorts. Presence/absence analyses assumed roughly uniform sequencing depth across donors, an assumption that may not hold. Across donors, most TCR sequences were observed very rarely, whereas some public TCRs were present in many individuals. Some IMGT-functional V segments, including TRBV6-2 and TRBV6-3, could not be told apart with the 87-base-pair reads, so those segments were excluded. For the cohort, immune exposure information was limited to CMV serostatus. This cohort had only TCR beta chains sequenced, and the lack of alpha or paired-chain data limited which features could be detected. HLA typing was unavailable for some donors at each locus, so association tests used only the typed subset. A later analysis reported that several top co-occurrence clusters appeared linked to parvovirus B19, influenza, CMV and Epstein-Barr virus. A later analysis found that TCR association rates varied across HLA loci, with DRB1 alleles showing the most associated TCRs and HLA-C alleles the fewest. A few of the identified cytomegalovirus-associated TCR beta chains were confirmed in vitro to be specific for cytomegalovirus antigens. A later analysis associated about 16,000 TCR beta sequences with specific HLA alleles at a false discovery rate of 0.05. According to a later analysis, most CMV-associated TCR beta chains appeared to be HLA-restricted, and the HLA associations seemed to be driven largely by CMV exposure. An association between a missense DCLRE1C variant and V-gene and J-gene trimming of TCR beta chains was found in a later genetic analysis and replicated in an independent cohort. A further reported finding was that TCR beta sequences accurately predicted the HLA-A and HLA-B alleles for most subjects in the first cohort.

As encoded in the germline V gene, CDR1 is SQVTM while CDR2 is ANQGSEA. V and J are truncated by 4 bases and 1 base respectively, leaving an intervening sequence of 10 bases. From the cysteine through the phenylalanine, the CDR3 covers 13 amino acids. The sequence is cut down to CDR3 DNA, 39 bases in frame from base 1. The library was built by means of the immunoSEQ multiplex PCR assay. For the multiplex PCR, a mixture combining 60 forward primers for TCR Vbeta segments and 13 reverse primers for TCR Jbeta segments was used. A multiplex PCR assay on genomic DNA amplified the CDR3 region of rearranged TCR beta genes. Amplified TCR beta libraries were sequenced as 87-base-pair reads on the Illumina HiSeq System. The authors processed their data as follows. Across the 600 to 700 repertoires, a later analysis counted 60 million to 90 million unique TCR beta chains, around 11 million of which were shared by at least two donors. To remove PCR and sequencing errors, raw reads were error-corrected and collapsed into unique sequences using a nearest-neighbor algorithm that merged closely related sequences. Alignment of CDR3 sequences to IMGT reference sequences was used to assign V, D and J gene segments. Each retained sequence needed at least a six-nucleotide match to both a V gene segment and a J gene segment. Rearrangements were classified as productive when the CDR3 lacked stop codons and remained in frame with V and J, and all other rearrangements were classified as non-productive. CDR3 was defined according to IMGT convention as the region running from the second conserved V-encoded cysteine to the conserved J-encoded phenylalanine. The earlier analysis of about 500 of the donors excluded sequences that lacked an unambiguous match to a single V gene segment. An earlier analysis of fewer than 650 of the donors classified V segments as functional when productive rearrangements were above 56.7% and as segregating when the standard deviation between donors was above 5%. A statistical classification framework was built to diagnose cytomegalovirus status from the catalog of TCR beta chain sequences. V and J gene assignment, in a later analysis, came from comparing TCR nucleotide sequences with IMGT/GENE-DB human TR gene sequences. Using the TCRdist pipeline, a later analysis assigned CDR3 sequences along with most-parsimonious VDJ recombination scenarios. In a later analysis, each TCR beta chain was defined by its CDR3 amino acid sequence together with its V-gene family, and reads without a unique V-gene family were excluded. A later analysis removed 600 or so highly shared, low-generation-probability nucleotide sequences to deal with suspected cross-contamination and a sequencing artifact. A later analysis calculated a clonal expansion index for each public chain from normalized within-repertoire ranks of inferred template counts. A later analysis computed generation probabilities with a VDJ recombination model fitted to out-of-frame rearrangements, and checked the results against IGoR. Hypergeometric tests were used in a later analysis to score TCR-TCR, TCR-HLA and TCR-CMV co-occurrence, with a repertoire-size bias correction applied to the TCR pairs. In a later analysis, false discovery rates were estimated by permuting HLA or CMV assignments 20 times. In a later analysis, co-occurring TCRs were grouped using DBSCAN, and TCRdist sequence similarity was added for clustering within HLA-allele-positive subsets. For co-occurrence clustering, repertoires with fewer than 30,000 or more than 120,000 public chains were excluded, along with a handful of repertoires with anomalous nucleotide sharing. The table was pulled from immuneACCESS by TCRdb, which kept in-frame rearrangements only. Such tables lose some clones; where checked, under half of the loss comes from unresolved V genes, and the rest has no known cause. From that table come the V and J calls and clone size; the DNA was used to work out D and trimming. The sample table holds roughly 180,000 clones, of which 77% were seen once. Roughly 1.5% of the sample is taken by the ten largest.

To note about this clone: The antigen this receptor binds is unknown. No much larger clonotype is one base removed from it; base qualities were not supplied.

The cohort was made up of about 670 healthy bone marrow donors. At the time of sampling, all cohort members were nominally healthy, though unrecorded immune exposures were likely present. The donor tested CMV seronegative and was one of the 352 seronegative cohort members. Every donor gave a peripheral blood sample, and the peripheral blood mononuclear cells from that sample were used for TCR beta sequencing. Genomic DNA extraction from the blood cell samples was performed with the Qiagen DNeasy Blood Extraction Kit. The rearranged chain carries TRBV29-1 and TRBJ1-1; no D gene call is confident. This sequence originates from a man aged 18 to 29 in good health and CMV-seronegative. Sequencing input: PBMCs. The nucleotide sequence is given as TGCAGCGTTGTTTTCCAGGAGAACACTGAAGCTTTCTTT. Its protein is CSVVFQENTEAFF.